A selection of T cell receptor beta chains follows, all from one sample in a study of regulatory and conventional T cells in RAG deficiency. TCRdb's table, derived via immunoSEQ multiplex PCR, lists solely in-frame clones and lacks some. The table has around 29,000 clones, around nine tenths seen once. This sample was also put to use in a study of regulatory T cells.

Sequenced: Tregs sorted from blood. These receptors were obtained from a human donor in good health. The conserved cysteine and the conserved F or W are not part of the CDR3 here. The listing skips clone size in some rows; elsewhere it reads once, few, many or a size class.

CDR3 length: 12; V gene: TRBV7-3; J gene: TRBJ2-2; clone size: .; CDR3 protein: ASKRVANTGELF
CDR3 length: 11; V gene: TRBV10-3; J gene: TRBJ2-7; clone size: .; CDR3 protein: AITRTGYGEQY
CDR3 length: 11; V gene: TRBV28; J gene: TRBJ2-7; clone size: .; CDR3 protein: ASGRQGRYEQY
CDR3 length: 8; V gene: TRBV10-2; J gene: TRBJ2-5; clone size: .; CDR3 protein: ASRKETQY
CDR3 length: 13; V gene: TRBV4-1; J gene: TRBJ1-2; clone size: .; CDR3 protein: ASSQDRGQGAGYT
CDR3 length: 13; V gene: TRBV5-1; J gene: TRBJ2-1; clone size: .; CDR3 protein: ASSFYQGSYNEQF
CDR3 length: 12; V gene: TRBV10-3; J gene: TRBJ2-3; clone size: .; CDR3 protein: AISEGVNTDTQY
CDR3 length: 14; V gene: TRBV5-5; J gene: TRBJ2-5; clone size: .; CDR3 protein: ASSLLLAGGFETQY
CDR3 length: 11; V gene: TRBV7-9; J gene: TRBJ1-6; clone size: once; CDR3 protein: ASSHLTGTALH
CDR3 length: 12; V gene: TRBV11-3; J gene: TRBJ2-5; clone size: .; CDR3 protein: ASSSPGSQETQY
CDR3 length: 14; V gene: TRBV9; J gene: TRBJ1-1; clone size: .; CDR3 protein: ASSVTALPINTEAF
CDR3 length: 12; V gene: TRBV10-3; J gene: TRBJ1-2; clone size: .; CDR3 protein: AISEEQGFYGYT
CDR3 length: 12; V gene: TRBV19; J gene: TRBJ1-4; clone size: .; CDR3 protein: ASSLTGGDEKLF
CDR3 length: 10; V gene: TRBV7-9; J gene: TRBJ1-2; clone size: .; CDR3 protein: ASSLSVRGYT
CDR3 length: 14; V gene: TRBV2; J gene: TRBJ2-6; clone size: once; CDR3 protein: ASKSRTSSGANVLT
CDR3 length: 10; V gene: TRBV7-9; J gene: TRBJ2-4; clone size: .; CDR3 protein: ASGRAKNIQY
CDR3 length: 11; V gene: TRBV7-2; J gene: TRBJ2-7; clone size: .; CDR3 protein: ASSSGHFYEQY
CDR3 length: 14; V gene: TRBV7-2; J gene: TRBJ1-1; clone size: once; CDR3 protein: ASSPNLGLENTEAF
CDR3 length: 13; V gene: TRBV10-3; J gene: TRBJ1-6; clone size: .; CDR3 protein: AISSGARGGSPLH
CDR3 length: 13; V gene: TRBV11-2; J gene: TRBJ1-3; clone size: .; CDR3 protein: ASSFSFMLAPTIY
CDR3 length: 14; V gene: TRBV18; J gene: TRBJ2-3; clone size: .; CDR3 protein: ASSTLTTGITDTQY
CDR3 length: 15; V gene: TRBV4-1; J gene: TRBJ2-6; clone size: .; CDR3 protein: ASSWTGRPSGANVLT
CDR3 length: 12; V gene: TRBV2; J gene: TRBJ1-2; clone size: once; CDR3 protein: ASSDLGAGYGYT
CDR3 length: 9; V gene: TRBV5-5; J gene: TRBJ1-2; clone size: .; CDR3 protein: ASSSNYGYT
CDR3 length: 10; V gene: TRBV12-5; J gene: TRBJ1-5; clone size: .; CDR3 protein: ASGAPTGGRH
CDR3 length: 15; V gene: TRBV1; J gene: TRBJ2-1; clone size: .; CDR3 protein: TSSQDVGGGADNEQF
CDR3 length: 10; V gene: TRBV27; J gene: TRBJ1-1; clone size: .; CDR3 protein: ASRGLGTEAF
CDR3 length: 9; V gene: TRBV6-6; J gene: TRBJ1-2; clone size: .; CDR3 protein: ASSSGGHYT
CDR3 length: 12; V gene: TRBV27; J gene: TRBJ2-7; clone size: medium-sized; CDR3 protein: ASSFGTGRGEQY
CDR3 length: 14; V gene: TRBV23-1; J gene: TRBJ2-3; clone size: .; CDR3 protein: ASSQWWPTAGDTQY
CDR3 length: 11; V gene: TRBV28; J gene: TRBJ2-3; clone size: .; CDR3 protein: ASLPGFTDTQY
CDR3 length: 13; V gene: TRBV5-5; J gene: TRBJ2-7; clone size: .; CDR3 protein: ASSRDRGPFYEQY
CDR3 length: 11; V gene: TRBV9; J gene: TRBJ1-3; clone size: .; CDR3 protein: ASSVVGGNTIY
CDR3 length: 14; V gene: TRBV2; J gene: TRBJ2-3; clone size: .; CDR3 protein: ASSDPRDRYTDTQY
CDR3 length: 12; V gene: TRBV6-5; J gene: TRBJ2-7; clone size: .; CDR3 protein: ASSYGLAGLEQY
CDR3 length: 15; V gene: TRBV6-1; J gene: TRBJ2-7; clone size: .; CDR3 protein: ASSAFSTGGRGGEQY
CDR3 length: 12; V gene: TRBV18; J gene: TRBJ1-4; clone size: .; CDR3 protein: ASSPGQHNEKLF
CDR3 length: 14; V gene: TRBV4-2; J gene: TRBJ2-1; clone size: once; CDR3 protein: ASSQRLAGNYNEQF
CDR3 length: 12; V gene: TRBV6-1; J gene: TRBJ2-1; clone size: .; CDR3 protein: ASRDLGGYNEQF
CDR3 length: 13; V gene: TRBV28; J gene: TRBJ2-7; clone size: .; CDR3 protein: ASDPTSGGSYEQY
CDR3 length: 9; V gene: TRBV20-1; J gene: TRBJ1-1; clone size: once; CDR3 protein: SAQTWRAAF
CDR3 length: 14; V gene: TRBV6-1; J gene: TRBJ2-2; clone size: .; CDR3 protein: ASSEFGQGAAGELF
CDR3 length: 13; V gene: TRBV10-1; J gene: TRBJ1-4; clone size: .; CDR3 protein: ASIGDDRGREKLF
CDR3 length: 11; V gene: TRBV30; J gene: TRBJ1-5; clone size: .; CDR3 protein: AWSVRGAQPQH
CDR3 length: 14; V gene: TRBV30; J gene: TRBJ1-2; clone size: .; CDR3 protein: ALSRTGGNINYGYT
CDR3 length: 11; V gene: TRBV5-1; J gene: TRBJ1-3; clone size: .; CDR3 protein: ASSRTGENTIY
CDR3 length: 14; V gene: TRBV4-2; J gene: TRBJ2-1; clone size: .; CDR3 protein: ASSQDHRGAPNEQF
CDR3 length: 13; V gene: TRBV2; J gene: TRBJ2-5; clone size: .; CDR3 protein: ASSTGQGREETQY
CDR3 length: 15; V gene: TRBV4-2; J gene: TRBJ2-1; clone size: once; CDR3 protein: ASSQIAGDPIYNEQF
CDR3 length: 12; V gene: TRBV28; J gene: TRBJ1-1; clone size: few; CDR3 protein: ASRPLGVATEAF
CDR3 length: 14; V gene: TRBV5-3; J gene: TRBJ2-5; clone size: .; CDR3 protein: ARSGGLAGVQETQY